This TCR beta chain comes out of a study of blood T cell repertoires in COVID-19. Overall study: Samples of COVID-19 (acute and convalescent) were obtained from the United States, Italy and Spain.

Germline CDR1 and CDR2: SEHNR and FQNEAQ (reference sequence). The length of the CDR3 is 13 residues. J gave up 5 bases and V 1 base, and 1 base lay outside the gene matches. In the original workflow: Amplifying reference gene primers gave estimates of nucleated cell counts. Some clones are missing from TCRdb's copy, which holds only in-frame ones; the method was immunoSEQ multiplex PCR. V and J calls and clone size are as listed in that table; D and trimming were resolved from the DNA. The sample consists of about 260,000 clones, approximately 79% of them appearing once. Sequencing used PBMCs or T cells enriched from blood (not recorded which). This sequence originates from a man between 25 and 39 years old with acute COVID-19. The V call is TRBV7-9, the J call TRBJ2-5; 7 nucleotides line up with TRBD1. The CDR3, as DNA: TGTGCCAGCAGCTTAGGGACAGGCGAGACCCAGTACTTC. Residues: CASSLGTGETQYF.